This paragraph covers one TCR beta chain sequence. An end of the junction does not agree with germline; a read error may underlie this. The sample originates from a study of blood T cell repertoires in COVID-19. The table came from immunoSEQ multiplex PCR; TCRdb's copy has only in-frame clones and leaves some out. The data contain around 140,000 clones, around 89% of them singletons. Sequencing used peripheral blood. The origin of this receptor is a man between 18 and 35 years old with COVID-19, enrolled during active disease.

In DNA form, the CDR3 reads TGTGCCTGGAGTTACCGGGACAGGTCTCCAAAACTGCTTTTT. This encodes CAWSYRDRSPKLLF. This chain joins TRBV30 and TRBJ1-4; TRBD1 agrees at 8 bases. Looked up from germline, CDR1 is GTSNPN and CDR2 is SVGIG (reference sequence). The CDR3 has 14 residues.